A selection of T cell receptor beta chains follows, all from one sample in a study of blood T cell repertoires in COVID-19. Sequencing was performed with immunoSEQ multiplex PCR; in TCRdb, only in-frame clones are kept and a portion is missing. The sample consists of roughly 150,000 clones, around 80% of them appearing once. The specimen sequenced was peripheral blood. The receptors were sampled from a man aged 60 to 75 with acute or convalescent COVID-19. Both conserved end residues are part of each CDR3. The D gene is left open where the match is weak. For some rows the clone size is stated as once, few or many, or as a class when expanded; others skip it.

>NA|TRBV7-2|TRBJ2-4|NA
TGTGCCAGCAGCTCCGAAGTCAGGCTTCTAGCCAAAAACATTCAGTACTTC
CASSSEVRLLAKNIQYF
>NA|TRBV21-1|TRBJ1-2|NA
TGTGCCAGCAGCAACCCAGGGTCAAGCGACTATGGCTACACCTTC
CASSNPGSSDYGYTF
>TRBD2|TRBV7-7|TRBJ2-2|NA
TGTGCCAGCAGCTTAGGCGGGAGTGACACCGGGGAGCTGTTTTTT
CASSLGGSDTGELFF
>NA|TRBV12-3/TRBV12-4|TRBJ1-2|few
TGTGCCAGCAGTCCCCCCGGCTATGGCTACACCTTC
CASSPPGYGYTF
>NA|TRBV15|TRBJ1-5|NA
TGTGCCACCAGCAGAGGAAGCTTTGGCAATCAGCCCCAGCATTTT
CATSRGSFGNQPQHF
>NA|TRBV27|TRBJ1-1|NA
TGTGCCAGCAGTCCCCAATCCGGCTACAGGAACACTGAAGCTTTCTTT
CASSPQSGYRNTEAFF
>NA|TRBV13|TRBJ2-7|NA
TGTGCCAGCAGCTTAGGGACGACAACCTACGAGCAGTACTTC
CASSLGTTTYEQYF
>TRBD1|TRBV5-4|TRBJ2-5|NA
TGTGCCAGCAGCCCTGAGACAGGGGGCCAAGAGACCCAGTACTTC
CASSPETGGQETQYF
>TRBD2|TRBV24-1|TRBJ2-1|many
TGTGCCACCTCCTTGAGCGGGGGGGCAAGTGAGCAGTTCTTC
CATSLSGGASEQFF
>NA|TRBV7-2|TRBJ1-1|NA
TGTGCCAGCAGCTTAGTAAACTTGAACACTGAAGCTTTCTTT
CASSLVNLNTEAFF
>NA|TRBV19|TRBJ1-1|few
TGTGCCAGCCGACGGGAGGGATCCACTGAAGCTTTCTTT
CASRREGSTEAFF
>NA|TRBV18|TRBJ2-7|NA
TGTGCCAGCTCACCGAGTAGTCCCGACGAGCAGTACTTC
CASSPSSPDEQYF
>TRBD2|TRBV6-2/TRBV6-3|TRBJ2-3|NA
TGTGCCAGCAGTTACTCACTAGCGGGGGGCACAGATACGCAGTATTTT
CASSYSLAGGTDTQYF